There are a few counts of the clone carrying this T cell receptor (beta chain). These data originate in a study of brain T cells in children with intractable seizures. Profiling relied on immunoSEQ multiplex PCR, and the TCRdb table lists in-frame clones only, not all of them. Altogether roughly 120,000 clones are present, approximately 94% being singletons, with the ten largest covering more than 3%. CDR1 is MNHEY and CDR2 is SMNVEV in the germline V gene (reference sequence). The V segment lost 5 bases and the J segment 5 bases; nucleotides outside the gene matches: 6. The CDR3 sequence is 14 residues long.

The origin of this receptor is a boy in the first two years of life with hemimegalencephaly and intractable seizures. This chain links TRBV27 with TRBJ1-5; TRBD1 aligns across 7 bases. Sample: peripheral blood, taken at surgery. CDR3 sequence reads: CASSLRDSHQPQHF. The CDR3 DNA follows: TGTGCCAGCAGTCTCCGGGACAGCCATCAGCCCCAGCATTTT.